This T cell receptor beta chain stems from a study of PD-1 blockade in classical Hodgkin lymphoma. The sample's time point: cycle 4 day 1 (C4D1), after less than 7 weeks of nivolumab. Each of the patients experienced relapse following autologous stem cell transplantation, and their brentuximab vedotin exposure differed. The table came from immunoSEQ multiplex PCR; TCRdb's copy has only in-frame clones and leaves some out. The sample yields 40,000 to 65,000 clones, roughly nine tenths seen once. The starting material was peripheral blood mononuclear cells (PBMCs), obtained before the fourth cycle of nivolumab. The clonotype originates from a human donor with classical Hodgkin lymphoma.

The CDR3 DNA follows: TGTGCCAGCAGTTCACAACCCTTGGCCCTAAATGAAAAACTGTTTTTT. This gives the protein CASSSQPLALNEKLFF. V usage is TRBV6-5 and J usage is TRBJ1-4; D is undetermined. The CDR3 has 16 amino acids. Germline V lookup: CDR1 MNHEY, CDR2 SVGAGI. Trimming cost V 4 bases and J 5 bases, with 17 bases left between them.